The present TCR beta chain was sequenced within a study of blood T cell repertoires in COVID-19. About the study: In each case, the material was cDNA or gDNA derived from T cells, B-cell-depleted T cells, or PBMCs.

Study processing details: Amplified reference gene primers provided the basis for estimating nucleated cell counts. TCRdb keeps only in-frame clones here, not all; method: immunoSEQ multiplex PCR. The DNA gave D and trimming, while V, J and clone size come from that table. Among around 94,000 clones listed, roughly 82% were seen once. CDR3 size: 15 residues. J was trimmed by 1 base and V by 5 bases; bases with no gene match: 4. The germline gives CDR1 SEHNR, CDR2 FQNEAQ (reference sequence). This chain uses TRBV7-9 with TRBJ2-3, with 9 bases aligning to TRBD1. Sequencing was done on a sample of peripheral blood. This sequence originates from a human donor in a cohort sampled during active COVID-19. The CDR3 region has the DNA TGTGCCAGCAGCCGGGACAGGGTGGGCACAGATACGCAGTATTTT. Its translation: CASSRDRVGTDTQYF.